The entry below gives a single T cell receptor (beta chain) sequence along with its context. The antigen this receptor binds is unknown. There are no base qualities to consult, and no much larger clone falls within one base. The method was the immunoSEQ multiplex PCR assay. For the multiplex PCR, a mixture combining 60 forward primers for TCR Vbeta segments and 13 reverse primers for TCR Jbeta segments was used. A multiplex PCR assay on genomic DNA amplified the CDR3 region of rearranged TCR beta genes. The Illumina HiSeq System was used to sequence the amplified TCR beta libraries as 87-base-pair reads. The paper's processing steps were these. A later analysis tallied 75 million to 95 million unique TCR beta chains across the roughly 610 repertoires, and about 12 million of those chains were shared by two or more donors. A nearest-neighbor algorithm error-corrected the raw reads and collapsed the reads into unique sequences, merging closely related sequences to remove PCR and sequencing errors. Alignment of CDR3 sequences to IMGT reference sequences was used to assign V, D and J gene segments. Each retained sequence needed at least a six-nucleotide match to both a V gene segment and a J gene segment. Rearrangements were classified as productive when the CDR3 lacked stop codons and remained in frame with V and J, and all other rearrangements were classified as non-productive. Following IMGT convention, CDR3 was defined as the stretch from the second conserved V-encoded cysteine to the conserved J-encoded phenylalanine. The earlier analysis of 587 of the donors excluded sequences that lacked an unambiguous match to a single V gene segment. In an earlier analysis of approximately 610 of the donors, V segments were called functional above 56.7% productive rearrangements and were called segregating when the between-donor standard deviation exceeded 5%. A statistical classification framework was built for diagnosing cytomegalovirus status from the catalog of TCR beta chain sequences. A later analysis assigned V and J genes by comparing TCR nucleotide sequences with IMGT/GENE-DB human TR gene sequences. In a later analysis, CDR3 sequences and most-parsimonious VDJ recombination scenarios were assigned using the TCRdist pipeline. In a later analysis, each TCR beta chain was defined by its CDR3 amino acid sequence together with its V-gene family, and reads lacking a unique V-gene family were excluded. In a later analysis, fewer than 600 highly shared, low-generation-probability nucleotide sequences were removed to address suspected cross-contamination and a sequencing artifact. In a later analysis, a clonal expansion index was calculated for each public chain from normalized within-repertoire ranks of inferred template counts. In a later analysis, generation probabilities were computed using a VDJ recombination model fitted to out-of-frame rearrangements, and the results were checked against IGoR. A later analysis scored TCR-TCR, TCR-HLA and TCR-CMV co-occurrence with hypergeometric tests, applying a repertoire-size bias correction to TCR pairs. In a later analysis, false discovery rates were estimated by permuting HLA or CMV assignments 20 times. A later analysis grouped co-occurring TCRs with DBSCAN, adding TCRdist sequence similarity when clustering within HLA-allele-positive subsets. For co-occurrence clustering, repertoires with fewer than 30,000 or more than 120,000 public chains were excluded, along with four to six repertoires with anomalous nucleotide sharing. TCRdb retrieved this table from immuneACCESS and kept in-frame rearrangements only. Not all clones are present; in checked studies, unresolved V genes account for under half, and no reason is known for the remainder. The V and J calls and the clone size are those of that table, but D and trimming were determined from the DNA. This sample has 150,000 to 200,000 clones in its table, and 70% to 80% of those were observed once. The top ten clones comprise roughly 1.5% of the sample.

The data are from a study of cytomegalovirus exposure and HLA in healthy donors (dated by TCRdb to about 2017). In the study overall: An earlier analysis of some 600 of the donors reported 276 Gb of sequence data and 100 million to 120 million unique TCR beta sequences obtained from 180 million or so T cells. To decide whether each TCR beta V gene segment behaved as functional or pseudogenic, an earlier analysis of approximately 590 of the donors relied on high-throughput TCR beta sequencing. Along with the roughly 710-subject first cohort, a separate validation cohort of about 110 different subjects was used. The study aimed to test whether signatures of past pathogen exposure could be identified by cataloging public T cell receptors. To predict cytomegalovirus infection status, the study brought together high-throughput TCR immunosequencing, statistical association of individual TCRs with disease status, and machine learning. In the later analysis, no new phenotypic data were used to find candidate immune exposures; instead, reliance was placed on TCR beta sequences and their occurrence across donors. The number of donors typed differed by locus, with about 629-630 for A, B, C, DRB1 and DQB1, about 500 for DQA1, 600 to 610 for DPA1, and under 490 for DPB1. Roughly 300 gigabases of sequencing data and around 87 million unique TCR sequences were included in an early release covering 550 to 650 HLA-typed donors. Genome-wide SNP genotypes for about 60% of the 666 donors were used in a later genetic analysis, which treated that subset as a discovery cohort. In a later analysis, previously published TCR beta repertoires from 666 donors were re-analyzed and high-resolution HLA genotyping was added so that TCR occurrence patterns could be studied. Among some 410 genotyped donors of the cohort, an average of around 250,000 unique TCR beta nucleotide sequences was sequenced per donor, of which about 20% were non-productive. Every repertoire in the discovery cohort had been generated on one and the same sequencing platform. Class I and class II HLA loci were covered by the typing at four-digit resolution. A few DR-DQ haplotypes were treated as single units for association and clustering because of strong linkage in the cohort. The study used immunosequencing to profile the T cell repertoires of some 600 subjects and linked those repertoires to cytomegalovirus serostatus. Among the approximately 430 genotyped donors, more than 70% belonged to the genetic ancestry cluster associated with self-reported Caucasian donors. Alongside the repertoire data, information on donor age, sex, ethnicity and CMV serostatus was compiled.

The study at large found these results: In a later analysis, TCR association rates were found to vary across HLA loci, with the most associated TCRs seen for DRB1 alleles and the fewest for HLA-C alleles. A later genetic analysis associated a missense DCLRE1C variant with V-gene and J-gene trimming of TCR beta chains, and an independent cohort replicated the association. A total of some 180 TCR beta chains were listed by the study as associated with cytomegalovirus. Several of the top co-occurrence clusters appeared to be linked to parvovirus B19, influenza, CMV and Epstein-Barr virus, according to a later analysis. A later analysis found that HLA-associated TCR beta chains were more clonally expanded and had lower generation probabilities than equally common non-associated chains. The authors suggested that the approach could potentially be extended to other disease states and immunological phenotypes. Because HLA typing was unavailable for some donors at each locus, only the typed subset was used in association tests. At a false discovery rate of 0.05, a later analysis linked some 18,000 TCR beta sequences to specific HLA alleles. Over 15 rarely observed V segments, including chromosome 9 orphons, were excluded from the earlier analysis of several hundred of the donors because counts were too low. For the cohort, immune exposure information was limited to CMV serostatus. When HLA alleles, especially DR and DQ, strongly co-occurred, attributing TCR associations to individual alleles was difficult. While some public TCRs were present in many individuals, most TCR sequences turned up only very rarely across donors. A later analysis found that most CMV-associated TCR beta chains appeared HLA-restricted, with HLA associations seemingly driven largely by CMV exposure. In a later genetic analysis, fewer N-insertions in productive TCRs were reported among donors in an Asian-associated ancestry cluster than the roughly 700-donor mean. Correlated functional status among segregating V segments might be attributable to linkage disequilibrium, but an unknown experimental factor could not be ruled out. In both the original and validation cohorts, the classifier was reported to diagnose cytomegalovirus status with high specificity and sensitivity. The sequencing pipeline was judged likely to have produced a cluster of highly shared sequence variants as a technical artifact. Broadly in line with IMGT annotations, most TCR beta V segments showed up in productive rearrangements about 87% or about 30% of the time in an earlier analysis of approximately 600 of the donors. Only TCR beta chains were sequenced in this cohort, and the absence of alpha or paired-chain data limited detectable features. The presence/absence analyses assumed that sequencing depth was roughly uniform across donors, and that assumption may not be true. A few of the identified cytomegalovirus-associated TCR beta chains were confirmed in vitro to be specific for cytomegalovirus antigens. A further reported finding was that TCR beta sequences accurately predicted the HLA-A and HLA-B alleles for most subjects in the first cohort.

In total, more than 500 healthy bone marrow donors made up the cohort. Cohort members were all nominally healthy when sampled, although unrecorded immune exposures were likely present. The donor tested CMV seronegative, placing the donor among the 350 or so seronegative members of the cohort. A peripheral blood sample was provided by each donor, and peripheral blood mononuclear cells were used for TCR beta sequencing. Genomic DNA was extracted from the blood cell samples with the Qiagen DNeasy Blood Extraction Kit. The clonotype comes from a man aged 18 to 35 in good health and CMV-seronegative. The sample taken for sequencing was PBMCs.

The sequence in DNA is TGTGCCAGCAGCCATGAGGCTGGGGCCAACGTCCTGACTTTC. Its product reads: CASSHEAGANVLTF. The chain is encoded by TRBV4-2 joined to TRBJ2-6, with the D gene call left open. V and J are truncated by 3 bases and 2 bases respectively, leaving an intervening sequence of 5 bases. CDR3 length: 14 amino acids, cysteine to phenylalanine. CDR3 DNA is the only sequence kept; it has 42 bases, read in frame from the first base. The germline V gene provides CDR1 LGHNA and CDR2 YNFKEQ.